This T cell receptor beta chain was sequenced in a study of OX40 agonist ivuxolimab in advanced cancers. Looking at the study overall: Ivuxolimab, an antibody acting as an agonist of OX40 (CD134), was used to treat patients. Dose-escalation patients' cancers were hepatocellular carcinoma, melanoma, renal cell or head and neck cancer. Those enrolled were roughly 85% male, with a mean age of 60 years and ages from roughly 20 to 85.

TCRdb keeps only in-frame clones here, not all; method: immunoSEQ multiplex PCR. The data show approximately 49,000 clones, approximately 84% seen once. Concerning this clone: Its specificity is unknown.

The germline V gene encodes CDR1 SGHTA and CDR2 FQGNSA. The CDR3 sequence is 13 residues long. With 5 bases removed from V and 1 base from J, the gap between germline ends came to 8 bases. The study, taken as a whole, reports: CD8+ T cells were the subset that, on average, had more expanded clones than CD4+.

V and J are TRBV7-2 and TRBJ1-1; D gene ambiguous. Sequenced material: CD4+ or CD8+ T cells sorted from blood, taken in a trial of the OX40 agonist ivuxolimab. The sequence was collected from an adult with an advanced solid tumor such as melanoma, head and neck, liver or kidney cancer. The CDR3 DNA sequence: TGTGCCAGCAGCCCGGCATCGAACACTGAAGCTTTCTTT. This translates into CASSPASNTEAFF.